The next 11 T cell receptor beta chains were all read from a single sample in a study of cytomegalovirus exposure and HLA in healthy donors. 13 Jbeta primers and 60 Vbeta primers were used for the PCR. The assay was immunoSEQ multiplex PCR, and TCRdb's table has in-frame clones only and misses some. The sample has 100,000 to 150,000 clones, about 71% seen once; the top ten hold 3.3%. Sequenced material: PBMCs. The receptors were gathered from a woman in her forties or fifties in good health and CMV-seronegative.

The V gene is TRBV5-6, the J gene TRBJ2-7; D remains ambiguous. The CDR3 covers 15 residues. In germline, CDR1 is SGHDT, CDR2 YYEEEE. V dropped 4 bases and J dropped 2 bases, with 16 bases sitting between them. This chain's CDR3 is CASSQMLQSPYEQYF. DNA for the CDR3: TGTGCCAGCAGCCAAATGCTACAGTCCCCCTACGAGCAGTACTTC.

The genes are TRBV11-3 and TRBJ2-1, with 7 bases matching TRBD2. CDR1 is SGHNT, CDR2 YENEEA, per germline. V lost 5 bases, J lost 1 base, and 11 bases stayed unmatched. This CDR3 is 17 amino acids long. CDR3 residues: CASSTRGGRGSYNEQFF. For the CDR3, the DNA is TGTGCCAGCAGCACAAGGGGCGGGAGAGGATCCTACAATGAGCAGTTCTTC. Based on the CDR3 plus reference TRBV11-3 and TRBJ2-1, the full variable domain is EAGVVQSPRYKIIEKKQPVAFWCNPISGHNTLYWYLQNLGQGPELLIRYENEEAVDDSQLPKDRFSAERLKGVDSTLKIQPAELGDSAVYLCASSTRGGRGSYNEQFFGPGTRLTVL.

The rearrangement joins TRBV19 to TRBJ2-7; 13 bases are a match to TRBD2. The CDR3 loop spans 16 amino acids. Germline CDR1 LNHDA, CDR2 SQIVND (reference sequence). V was clipped by 3 bases and J by 5 bases; unmatched bases: 7. The CDR3 region has the DNA TGTGCCAGTAGTATGCCCGGGACTAGCGGGAAAAACGAGCAGTACTTC. Its translation is CASSMPGTSGKNEQYF. Supplemented by reference TRBV19 and TRBJ2-7, the full variable domain reads DGGITQSPKYLFRKEGQNVTLSCEQNLNHDAMYWYRQDPGQGLRLIYYSQIVNDFQKGDIAEGYSVSREKKESFPLTVTSAQKNPTAFYLCASSMPGTSGKNEQYFGPGTRLTVT.

This clone was counted a single time. The gene calls are TRBV4-2 and TRBJ2-3; 9 bases agree with TRBD2. This CDR3 is built from 18 residues. CDR1 is LGHNA, CDR2 YNFKEQ, per germline. V lost 0 bases and J lost 6; bases outside the gene matches: 13. The CDR3 bases are TGTGCCAGCAGCCAAGATCTCCCGACTAGCGGCCGTTTCGATACGCAGTATTTT. This translates into CASSQDLPTSGRFDTQYF.

The genes are TRBV30 and TRBJ2-1; perhaps TRBD2 as D (5 bases). Trimming stripped 1 base from V and 9 bases from J, with 10 bases between. Looked up from germline, CDR1 is GTSNPN and CDR2 is SVGIG (reference sequence). The CDR3 has 12 amino acids. The CDR3 sequence: CAWSGAAAEQFF. CDR3 nucleotides: TGTGCCTGGAGTGGGGCAGCGGCTGAGCAGTTCTTC.

The chain joins TRBV19 to TRBJ1-5; 9 nucleotides align to TRBD1. This CDR3 has 17 residues. The V gene's germline CDR1 is LNHDA and CDR2 SQIVND (reference sequence). V was pared by 6 bases and J by 5 bases, with 14 bases of the junction left unmatched. CDR3 bases: TGTGCCAGTAGCCTTAAGGCAGGACAGGGGATCTATCAGCCCCAGCATTTT. Translating gives CASSLKAGQGIYQPQHF.

The V and J genes are TRBV7-8 and TRBJ2-7; 11 bases line up with TRBD2. Germline V gene data show CDR1 as SGHVS and CDR2 as FQNEAQ. The CDR3 sequence is 13 residues long. V dropped 5 bases and J dropped 7; count of bases not matched to a gene: 4. The CDR3 loop is CASSPRLAGEQYF. In DNA form, the CDR3 reads TGTGCCAGCAGCCCCAGACTAGCGGGAGAGCAGTACTTC.

The J gene is TRBJ2-3, the V gene TRBV7-2, with TRBD2 matching over 10 bases. This CDR3 comprises 15 residues. The germline gives CDR1 SGHTA, CDR2 FQGNSA. Trimming removed 3 bases from V and 3 bases from J; junction bases left unmatched: 3. The chain's CDR3 is CASSFQAGGTDTQYF. In DNA, the CDR3 is TGTGCCAGCAGCTTTCAAGCGGGAGGGACAGATACGCAGTATTTT.

There are a few counts of this clone. The same CDR3 arises from other DNA sequences in this sample as well. V and J are TRBV4-1 and TRBJ2-1, with 11 bases identical to TRBD2. This CDR3 is built from 16 residues. Germline loops: CDR1 MGHRA, CDR2 YSYEKL. Unmatched junction bases numbered 5, after V lost 0 bases and J lost 7 bases. The CDR3 DNA reads TGCGCCAGCAGCCAAGAACGACTAGCGGGAATAAATGAGCAGTTCTTC. It yields the protein CASSQERLAGINEQFF.

The chain links TRBV9 to TRBJ2-5; 9 bases are shared with TRBD2. CDR1 SGDLS and CDR2 YYNGEE come from the germline V gene. This CDR3 has 15 amino acids. V trimming: 0 bases; J trimming: 2 bases; junction bases outside the gene matches: 2. The CDR3 nucleotides are TGTGCCAGCAGCGTAGCGACTAGCGGACAAGAGACCCAGTACTTC. Protein sequence: CASSVATSGQETQYF.

This CDR3 reads CASTKTGDLGGELFF. Written as DNA, the CDR3 is TGTGCCAGCACTAAGACGGGGGACCTTGGCGGGGAGCTGTTTTTT. The V and J genes are TRBV6-6 and TRBJ2-2; D possibly corresponds to TRBD2 (6 bases). Between the trimmed V and J ends, which lost 7 bases and 7 bases, there was a span of 19 bases. The CDR3 runs 15 residues. In germline, CDR1 is MNHNY, CDR2 SVGAGI (reference sequence).